Reported below is one TCR beta chain. The data originate from a study of response to subunit inactivated influenza vaccine. Between the trimmed V and J ends, which lost 2 bases and 7 bases, there was a span of 13 bases. CDR1 is SGHDT, CDR2 YYEEEE, per germline. This CDR3 contains 14 residues. MiXCR was run by TCRdb on the RT-PCR reads, yielding one entry per CDR3 protein. The table includes around 480,000 distinct CDR3 sequences, about 10% detected once. The genes are TRBV5-6 and TRBJ2-1; D may be TRBD2 (6 bases). Sequencing used PBMCs from blood, obtained roughly 45 days after vaccination. The receptor comes from a man aged 50-59 years who received an inactivated influenza vaccine. In nucleotides, the CDR3 is TGTGCCAGCAGCTTATGGGGGGAGTTTAATGAGCAGTTCTTC. Protein product: CASSLWGEFNEQFF.